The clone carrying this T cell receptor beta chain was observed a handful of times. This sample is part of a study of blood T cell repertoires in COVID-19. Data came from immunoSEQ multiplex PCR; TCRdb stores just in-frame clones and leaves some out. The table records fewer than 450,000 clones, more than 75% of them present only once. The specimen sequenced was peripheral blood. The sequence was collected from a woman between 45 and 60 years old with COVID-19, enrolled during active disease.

CDR3 coding DNA: TGTGCCAGCACCCTTGGAGGGACAGCTTATCGCTACGAGCAGTACTTC. It translates to CASTLGGTAYRYEQYF. V usage is TRBV5-6 and J usage is TRBJ2-7; tentatively, D is TRBD1 (7 bases). This CDR3 region has 16 residues. V was cut by 6 bases and J by 3 bases, with 22 bases left in between. Germline loops: CDR1 SGHDT, CDR2 YYEEEE.